This TCR beta chain was observed in a study of brain T cells in children with intractable seizures. Regarding the study as a whole: Clones missing pre-surgery may reflect undersampling of that blood sample.

Data came from immunoSEQ multiplex PCR; TCRdb stores just in-frame clones and leaves some out. The sample includes hundreds of thousands of clones, nearly 95% of them seen just once. About this clone: Its antigen is still unknown.

Time point indicated: blood from clinic visit 5 months post-surgery; TSC patient then seizure free. The CDR3 is 13 amino acids. Germline lookup yields CDR1 GTSNPN and CDR2 SVGIG (reference sequence). V shed 0 bases and J shed 5 bases, with 10 bases lying between them. The specimen comprised peripheral blood, sampled roughly 5 months after surgery. J is TRBJ1-2 and V is TRBV30; D is ambiguous. The sequence came from a boy younger than two with tuberous sclerosis and intractable seizures. The CDR3 coding sequence is TGTGCCTGGAGTGTACGAGACATTTATGGCTACACCTTC. It encodes CAWSVRDIYGYTF. The full variable domain, completed using reference TRBV30 and TRBJ1-2, is SQTIHQWPATLVQPVGSPLSLECTVEGTSNPNLYWYRQAAGRGLQLLFYSVGIGQISSEVPQNLSASRPQDRQFILSSKKLLLSDSGFYLCAWSVRDIYGYTFGSGTRLTVV.